This T cell receptor beta chain was identified during a study of blood T cell repertoires in COVID-19. Recruited during active infection, patients (from Seattle) were subsequently followed longitudinally. Deletions cut 4 bases from V and 1 base from J, with 14 bases between. CDR1 and CDR2 (germline): MGHRA, YSYEKL. CDR3 length equals 17 residues. In the original workflow: How many nucleated cells were present was estimated from reference gene primer amplification. The table came from immunoSEQ multiplex PCR; TCRdb's copy has only in-frame clones and leaves some out. The DNA was the basis for D and trimming; V, J and clone size are from that table. Of about 350,000 clones in the sample, roughly 90% were seen once.

Sequencing used peripheral blood. This TCR was recovered from a woman aged 70-85 years with COVID-19, enrolled during active disease. The genes are TRBV4-1 and TRBJ1-6; D may be TRBD1 (5 bases). This CDR3 is CASSRGSAGSYNSPLHF. The CDR3 region has the DNA TGCGCCAGCAGCCGGGGCTCGGCCGGTTCCTATAATTCACCCCTCCACTTT.